Presented here are 7 T cell receptor beta chains from one specimen sequenced in a study of CD8+ T cells in alopecia areata (dated by TCRdb to the late 2010s). Library generation was performed with the immunoSEQ multiplex PCR assay. For TCR sequencing, RNA was extracted from every sample and reverse transcribed into cDNA to serve as template. In TCRdb, the immuneACCESS table is reduced to in-frame sequences with V and J assigned. These tables do not hold every clone; where another copy was compared, an unresolved V gene accounts for under half, and the others remain unexplained. This sample is represented by some 96,000 clones; roughly 64% of them were singletons. Together, the top ten hold 15% to 18% of the sample. The time point label on this specimen signifies: more than 3 weeks on oral tofacitinib. The sample's treatment or condition label is to be understood as: oral pan-JAK inhibitor, 5-10 mg twice daily.

The source material was CD8+ T cells sorted from blood, sampled at week 4, from a patient treated with tofacitinib. The source of these receptors is a human donor with alopecia areata.

In DNA, the CDR3 is TGTGCCAGCACCGCCGGGACAGGGGACTACGAGCAGTACTTC. Its protein product is CASTAGTGDYEQYF. The genes are TRBV2 and TRBJ2-7, with 10 nucleotides matching TRBD1. V shed 7 bases and J 3 bases; nucleotides not matched to a gene: 6. The CDR3 covers 14 residues. The germline V gene has CDR1 SNHLY and CDR2 FYNNEI. The full variable domain, rest sourced from reference TRBV2 and TRBJ2-7, is EPEVTQTPSHQVTQMGQEVILRCVPISNHLYFYWYRQILGQKVEFLVSFYNNEISEKSEIFDDQFSVERPDGSNFTLKIRSTKLEDSAMYFCASTAGTGDYEQYFGPGTRLTVT.

The chain couples TRBV30 to TRBJ1-3, with D possibly matching TRBD1 (5 bases). The CDR3 runs 19 residues. The V end lost 0 bases, the J end lost 0 bases, and 21 bases lay between the germline ends. Germline lookup yields CDR1 GTSNPN and CDR2 SVGIG (reference sequence). In nucleotides, the CDR3 is TGTGCCTGGAGTGTAGATGGGGCCTTACAGAGTTCCTCTGGAAACACCATATATTTT. Translation gives CAWSVDGALQSSSGNTIYF.

The chain combines TRBV5-1 with TRBJ2-3; TRBD1 matches 7 bases. The CDR3 runs 15 residues. The V segment lost 3 bases and the J segment 2 bases; nucleotides outside the gene matches: 6. Germline V gives CDR1 SGHRS, CDR2 YFSETQ. CDR3: CASSYGGQDTDTQYF. As DNA, the CDR3 is TGCGCCAGCAGCTACGGTGGACAGGACACAGATACGCAGTATTTT. The whole variable domain, remainder taken from reference TRBV5-1 and TRBJ2-3, is KAGVTQTPRYLIKTRGQQVTLSCSPISGHRSVSWYQQTPGQGLQFLFEYFSETQRNKGNFPGRFSGRQFSNSRSEMNVSTLELGDSALYLCASSYGGQDTDTQYFGPGTRLTVL.

This clone was seen only once. This rearrangement joins TRBV5-1 to TRBJ2-7; 8 bases map to TRBD2. Germline V lookup: CDR1 SGHRS, CDR2 YFSETQ. There are 16 residues in the CDR3. The ends lost 2 bases at V and 3 bases at J; junction bases unmatched: 10. The CDR3 loop is CASSFFSGVLHYEQYF. As DNA, the CDR3 is TGCGCCAGCAGCTTCTTTAGCGGGGTGCTCCACTACGAGCAGTACTTC.

The J gene is TRBJ2-5, the V gene TRBV28; 8 positions agree with TRBD1. The ends lost 5 bases at V and 5 bases at J; junction bases unmatched: 13. The CDR3 covers 16 residues. Germline CDR1 MDHEN, CDR2 SYDVKM. The CDR3 region is CASSLIYDRGGETQYF. CDR3 DNA sequence: TGTGCCAGCAGTCTTATATACGACAGGGGTGGGGAGACCCAGTACTTC.

The rearrangement uses TRBV19 and TRBJ2-1; D is tentatively TRBD1 or TRBD2 (5 bases each). In germline, CDR1 is LNHDA, CDR2 SQIVND (reference sequence). V dropped 8 bases and J dropped 9 bases, with 14 bases sitting between them. The CDR3 consists of 12 residues. CDR3 loop: CASPGPSSEQFF. In DNA form, the CDR3 reads TGTGCCAGTCCGGGACCAAGCAGTGAGCAGTTCTTC.

V and J are TRBV2 and TRBJ2-3, with TRBD2 identical over 11 bases. The V and J ends lost 5 bases and 6 bases, in that order; junction bases with no gene match: 10. The CDR3 runs to 16 residues. Germline V lookup: CDR1 SNHLY, CDR2 FYNNEI. This CDR3 is CASSSLAGGTSDTQYF. CDR3 DNA sequence: TGTGCCAGCAGTTCCCTAGCGGGGGGAACCTCGGATACGCAGTATTTT.